This is a list of T cell receptor beta chains from one sample in a study of T cells in Graves' hyperthyroidism and ophthalmopathy. TCRdb called the multiplex PCR reads again in MiXCR, with one record for every CDR3 protein. Among roughly 250,000 distinct CDR3 sequences, about a sixth were seen once, and the ten largest hold less than 35%. The specimen sequenced was blood. All receptors derive from a woman under 30 with Graves' ophthalmopathy. Each CDR3 is given with its conserved first and last residue. The D gene is left open where the match is weak. Clone size appears in some rows only: once, few, many, or a class for an expanded clone.

v_call	j_call	d_call	clone_size	cdr3_nt	cdr3_aa
TRBV15	TRBJ2-7	TRBD1	many	TGTGCCACCAGCAGAGGTGGGACAGGGGAACACGAGCAGTACTTC	CATSRGGTGEHEQYF
TRBV10-3	TRBJ2-5	TRBD2	many	TGTGCCATCAGTGAGAATCCGGGACTAGCTACGGAGACCCAGTACTTC	CAISENPGLATETQYF
TRBV28	TRBJ2-1	-	once	TGTGCCAGCAGTGAATATCCTAGCGACCAAATACAGTTCTTC	CASSEYPSDQIQFF
TRBV9	TRBJ2-1	TRBD2	few	TGTGCCAGCAGCGGCGGGGGTAGGAGAGGGAATGAGCAGTTCTTC	CASSGGGRRGNEQFF
TRBV28	TRBJ2-7	TRBD2	-	TGTGCCAGCAGTCCACCTAGCGGGGCCTACGAGCAGTACTTC	CASSPPSGAYEQYF
TRBV6-1	TRBJ2-7	-	many	TGTGCCAGCAGTCCCGCTGACAACCTGGGCGCCTACGAGCAGTACTTC	CASSPADNLGAYEQYF
TRBV19	TRBJ2-7	-	many	TGTGCCAGTAGACTAATCGGGACGGCGACCTACGAGCAGTACTTC	CASRLIGTATYEQYF
TRBV7-6	TRBJ2-1	TRBD2	many	TGTTCTAGCGGGGATGTGAACAATGAGCAGTTCTTC	CSSGDVNNEQFF
TRBV20-1	TRBJ2-1	-	-	TGCAGTGCTCATCACTCTGCCTACAATGAGCAGTTCTTC	CSAHHSAYNEQFF
TRBV2	TRBJ2-5	TRBD2	-	TGTGCCAGCGGGGATAGACTAGCGACAAACCAAGAGACCCAGTACTTC	CASGDRLATNQETQYF
TRBV2	TRBJ1-1	TRBD1	many	TGTGCCAGCAGTGGAGTGTCAGGGGGCAGTACTGAAGCTTTCTTT	CASSGVSGGSTEAFF
TRBV20-1	TRBJ2-7	TRBD2	many	TGCAGTGCGGAGCGGGAGAACTACGAGCAGTACTTC	CSAERENYEQYF
TRBV6-5	TRBJ2-7	-	many	TGTGCCAGCAGTTACAGACTAGACCACTACGAGCAGTACTTC	CASSYRLDHYEQYF
TRBV20-1	TRBJ2-1	TRBD2	many	TGCAGTGCTAGATCCCACTCCGCTAGCGGGAGGTGGAATGAGCAGTTCTTC	CSARSHSASGRWNEQFF
TRBV12-5	TRBJ2-3	TRBD2	many	TGTGCTAGTGGTCCCGGACTAGATTCAGATACGCAGTATTTT	CASGPGLDSDTQYF